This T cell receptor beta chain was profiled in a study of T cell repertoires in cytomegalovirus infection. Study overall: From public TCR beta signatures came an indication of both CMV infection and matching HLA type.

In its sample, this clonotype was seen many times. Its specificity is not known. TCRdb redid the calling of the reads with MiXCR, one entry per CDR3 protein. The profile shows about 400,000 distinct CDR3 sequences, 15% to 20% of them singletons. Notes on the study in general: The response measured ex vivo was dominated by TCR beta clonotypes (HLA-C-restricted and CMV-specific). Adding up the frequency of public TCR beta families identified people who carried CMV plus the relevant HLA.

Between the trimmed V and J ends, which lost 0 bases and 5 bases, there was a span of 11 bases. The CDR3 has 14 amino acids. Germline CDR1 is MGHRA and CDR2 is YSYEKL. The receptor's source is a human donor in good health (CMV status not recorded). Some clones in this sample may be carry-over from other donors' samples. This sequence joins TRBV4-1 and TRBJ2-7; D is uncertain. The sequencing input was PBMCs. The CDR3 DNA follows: TGCGCCAGCAGCCAAGAGGTGGTGGGCGACGAGCAGTACTTC. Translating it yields CASSQEVVGDEQYF.